Listed here are 9 T cell receptor beta chains from one sample, sequenced in a study of blood T cell repertoires in COVID-19. TCRdb's table, derived via immunoSEQ multiplex PCR, lists solely in-frame clones and lacks some. The sample lists about 100,000 clones; roughly nine tenths were seen once. Sequencing was performed on peripheral blood. These receptor sequences come from a man between 50 and 59 years old with active COVID-19.

This chain uses TRBV10-3 with TRBJ2-3; 7 bases match TRBD1. The CDR3 spans 15 residues. The germline gives CDR1 ENHRY, CDR2 SYGVKD. With V trimmed by 7 bases and J by 4 bases, 11 bases remained unmatched. The CDR3 DNA is TGTGCCATCAACTCACCCGACAGGGAGTCAGATACGCAGTATTTT. Translation: CAINSPDRESDTQYF.

J is TRBJ1-1 and V is TRBV18, with 8 nucleotides matching TRBD1. The CDR3 is 17 amino acids. V trimming: 4 bases; J trimming: 0 bases; junction bases outside the gene matches: 10. The germline CDR1 and CDR2 sequences are KGHSH and LQKENI. The CDR3 loop is CASSLMTGAGMNTEAFF. In DNA, the CDR3 is TGTGCCAGCTCACTCATGACAGGGGCGGGAATGAACACTGAAGCTTTCTTT.

This sequence joins TRBV19 and TRBJ2-7; D perhaps matches TRBD1 (6 bases). The CDR3 loop spans 13 amino acids. The V end was cut by 2 bases, the J end by 3 bases, with 8 bases between. Germline loops: CDR1 LNHDA, CDR2 SQIVND (reference sequence). CDR3 sequence reads: CASSINRDYEQYF. The CDR3 DNA follows: TGTGCCAGTAGTATAAACAGGGACTACGAGCAGTACTTC.

The rearrangement links TRBV9 to TRBJ1-6; weak D call: TRBD1 (5 bases). CDR3 length: 14 amino acids. V was trimmed by 0 bases and J by 9 bases, leaving 10 bases between them. CDR1 is SGDLS and CDR2 is YYNGEE in the germline V gene. CDR3: CASSVDRFSSPLHF. In DNA, the CDR3 is TGTGCCAGCAGCGTAGACAGGTTCTCTTCACCCCTCCACTTT.

This chain connects TRBV19 to TRBJ2-2; no definite D call. The germline gives CDR1 LNHDA, CDR2 SQIVND (reference sequence). Trimming left V 1 base short and J 0 bases short, with 9 bases between. The CDR3 is made up of 16 amino acids. The CDR3 coding sequence is TGTGCCAGTAGTATAGTGCGCAATTCGAACACCGGGGAGCTGTTTTTT. Its protein is CASSIVRNSNTGELFF.

The CDR3: CASSSSGWSNQPQHF. DNA for the CDR3: TGTGCCAGCAGCTCCTCAGGGTGGAGCAATCAGCCCCAGCATTTT. The chain uses TRBV7-9 and TRBJ1-5, with D possibly TRBD1 on 5 matching bases. Germline values: CDR1 SEHNR, CDR2 FQNEAQ (reference sequence). Trimming stripped 4 bases from V and 1 base from J, with 11 bases between. CDR3 length: 15 amino acids. The full variable domain, completed using reference TRBV7-9 and TRBJ1-5, is DTGVSQNPRHKITKRGQNVTFRCDPISEHNRLYWYRQTLGQGPEFLTYFQNEAQLEKSRLLSDRFSAERPKGSFSTLEIQRTEQGDSAMYLCASSSSGWSNQPQHFGDGTRLSIL.

The chain links TRBV6-6 to TRBJ1-2; perhaps TRBD1 as D (6 bases). The V end lost 6 bases, the J end lost 5 bases, and 16 bases lay between the germline ends. This CDR3 has 14 residues. Per the germline V gene, CDR1 is MNHNY and CDR2 is SVGAGI (reference sequence). The CDR3 DNA follows: TGTGCCAGCAGCCCGGCCGGGCAGGGGTATGGCTACACCTTC. Amino acid sequence: CASSPAGQGYGYTF.

V is TRBV9 and J is TRBJ2-2, with 8 bases fitting TRBD1. Germline lookup yields CDR1 SGDLS and CDR2 YYNGEE. Trimming cost V 4 bases and J 7 bases; bases outside gene matches: 9. The CDR3 contains 15 residues. The CDR3 here is CASSPRQGMGGELFF. Here the CDR3 DNA reads TGTGCCAGCAGCCCTCGACAGGGGATGGGCGGGGAGCTGTTTTTT.

The chain is built from TRBV9 and TRBJ1-2; TRBD1 is a possible D gene (5 bases). Germline-derived CDR1 and CDR2 are SGDLS and YYNGEE. Trimming took 0 bases from V and 1 from J, leaving 10 bases between them. The CDR3 length is 15 residues. The CDR3, as DNA: TGTGCCAGCAGCGTAGTAGGGGATATTAACTATGGCTACACCTTC. Translated: CASSVVGDINYGYTF.